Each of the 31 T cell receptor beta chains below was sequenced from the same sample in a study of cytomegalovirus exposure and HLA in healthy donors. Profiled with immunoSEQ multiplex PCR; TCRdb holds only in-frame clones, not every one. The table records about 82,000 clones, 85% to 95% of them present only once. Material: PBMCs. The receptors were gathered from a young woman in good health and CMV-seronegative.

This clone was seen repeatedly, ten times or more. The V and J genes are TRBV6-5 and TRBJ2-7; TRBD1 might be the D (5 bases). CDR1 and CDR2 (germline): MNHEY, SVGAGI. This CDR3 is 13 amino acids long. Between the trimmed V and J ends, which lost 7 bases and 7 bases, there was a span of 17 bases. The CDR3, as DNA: TGTGCCAGCACCCCTGGAGTTAACAGGGAGCAGTACTTC. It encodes CASTPGVNREQYF.

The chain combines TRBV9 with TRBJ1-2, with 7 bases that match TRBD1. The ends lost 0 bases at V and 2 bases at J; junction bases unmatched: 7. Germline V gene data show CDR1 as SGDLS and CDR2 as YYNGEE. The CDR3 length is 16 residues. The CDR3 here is CASSVGKQGTNYGYTF. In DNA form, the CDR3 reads TGTGCCAGCAGCGTAGGGAAACAGGGGACCAACTATGGCTACACCTTC.

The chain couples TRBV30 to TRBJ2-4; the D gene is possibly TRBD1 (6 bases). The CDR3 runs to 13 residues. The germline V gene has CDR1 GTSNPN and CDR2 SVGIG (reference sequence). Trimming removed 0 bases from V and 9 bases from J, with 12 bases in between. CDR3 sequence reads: CAWSVTGRAIQYF. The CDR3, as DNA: TGTGCCTGGAGTGTGACAGGCAGGGCCATTCAGTACTTC. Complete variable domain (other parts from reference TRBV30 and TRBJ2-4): SQTIHQWPATLVQPVGSPLSLECTVEGTSNPNLYWYRQAAGRGLQLLFYSVGIGQISSEVPQNLSASRPQDRQFILSSKKLLLSDSGFYLCAWSVTGRAIQYFGAGTRLSVL.

The CDR3 loop reads CASSYPGNEQFF. In nucleotides, the CDR3 is TGTGCCAGCAGCTACCCGGGCAATGAGCAGTTCTTC. The chain carries TRBV7-9 and TRBJ2-1; D not certain. CDR1 is SEHNR and CDR2 is FQNEAQ in the germline V gene (reference sequence). The CDR3 spans 12 residues. V lost 4 bases and J 6 bases, leaving 7 bases between the germline ends.

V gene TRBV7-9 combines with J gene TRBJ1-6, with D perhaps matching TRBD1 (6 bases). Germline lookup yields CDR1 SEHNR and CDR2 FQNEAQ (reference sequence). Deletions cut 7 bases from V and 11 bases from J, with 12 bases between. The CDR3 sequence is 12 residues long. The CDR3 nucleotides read TGTGCCAGCAACAGGGTCGAGGCACCCCTCCACTTT. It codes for CASNRVEAPLHF.

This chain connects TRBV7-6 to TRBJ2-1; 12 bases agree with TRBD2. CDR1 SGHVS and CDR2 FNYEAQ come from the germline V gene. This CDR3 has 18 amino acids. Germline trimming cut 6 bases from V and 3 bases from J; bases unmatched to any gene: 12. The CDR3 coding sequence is TGTGCCAGCAGTACACCAACCACTAGCGGGAGGCTCTACAATGAGCAGTTCTTC. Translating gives CASSTPTTSGRLYNEQFF.

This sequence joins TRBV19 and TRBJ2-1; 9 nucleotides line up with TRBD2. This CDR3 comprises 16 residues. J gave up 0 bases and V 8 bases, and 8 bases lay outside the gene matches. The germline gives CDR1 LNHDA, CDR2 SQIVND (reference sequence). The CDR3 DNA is TGTGCCAGTGGCCTCAGACTAGCGGCCTCCTACAATGAGCAGTTCTTC. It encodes CASGLRLAASYNEQFF.

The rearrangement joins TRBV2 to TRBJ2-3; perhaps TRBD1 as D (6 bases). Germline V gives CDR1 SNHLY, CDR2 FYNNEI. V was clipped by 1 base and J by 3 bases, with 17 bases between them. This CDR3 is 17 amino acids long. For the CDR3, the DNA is TGTGCCAGCAGTGAAGGAGGACTCTTGAGGGGGACAGATACGCAGTATTTT. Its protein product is CASSEGGLLRGTDTQYF.

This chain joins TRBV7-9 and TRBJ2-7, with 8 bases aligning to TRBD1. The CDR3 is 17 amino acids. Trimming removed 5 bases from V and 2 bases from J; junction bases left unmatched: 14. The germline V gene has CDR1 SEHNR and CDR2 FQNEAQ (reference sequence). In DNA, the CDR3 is TGTGCCAGCAGCCACGGGGGCGGGGACAGGCCAACCTACGAGCAGTACTTC. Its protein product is CASSHGGGDRPTYEQYF. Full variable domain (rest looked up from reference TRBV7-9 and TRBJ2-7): DTGVSQNPRHKITKRGQNVTFRCDPISEHNRLYWYRQTLGQGPEFLTYFQNEAQLEKSRLLSDRFSAERPKGSFSTLEIQRTEQGDSAMYLCASSHGGGDRPTYEQYFGPGTRLTVT.

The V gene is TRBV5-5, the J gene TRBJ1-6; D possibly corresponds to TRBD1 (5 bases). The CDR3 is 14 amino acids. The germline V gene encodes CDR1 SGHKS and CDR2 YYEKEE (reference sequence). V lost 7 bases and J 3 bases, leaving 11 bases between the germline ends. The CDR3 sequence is CASQKGIYNSPLHF. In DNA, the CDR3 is TGTGCCAGCCAGAAGGGGATCTATAATTCACCCCTCCACTTT.

This chain's CDR3 is CASSRSLGREYAVAKNIQYF. The CDR3 nucleotides are TGTGCCAGTAGTCGGAGCCTAGGACGGGAGTATGCTGTAGCCAAAAACATTCAGTACTTC. The rearrangement uses TRBV19 and TRBJ2-4; D might be TRBD2 (6 bases). CDR3 length: 20 residues. The V and J ends lost 5 bases and 0 bases respectively, with 26 bases between them. The germline V gene has CDR1 LNHDA and CDR2 SQIVND (reference sequence).

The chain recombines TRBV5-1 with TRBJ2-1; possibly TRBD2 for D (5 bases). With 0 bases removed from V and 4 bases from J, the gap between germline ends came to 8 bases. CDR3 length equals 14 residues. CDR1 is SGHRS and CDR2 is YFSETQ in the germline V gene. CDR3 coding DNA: TGCGCCAGCAGCTTGGAGGAGGTTTACAATGAGCAGTTCTTC. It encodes CASSLEEVYNEQFF.

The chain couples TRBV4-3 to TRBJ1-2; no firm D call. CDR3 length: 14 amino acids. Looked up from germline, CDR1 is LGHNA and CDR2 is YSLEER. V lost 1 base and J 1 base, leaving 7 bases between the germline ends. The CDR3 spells CASSQGRVNYGYTF. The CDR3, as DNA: TGCGCCAGCAGCCAAGGGAGGGTTAACTATGGCTACACCTTC.

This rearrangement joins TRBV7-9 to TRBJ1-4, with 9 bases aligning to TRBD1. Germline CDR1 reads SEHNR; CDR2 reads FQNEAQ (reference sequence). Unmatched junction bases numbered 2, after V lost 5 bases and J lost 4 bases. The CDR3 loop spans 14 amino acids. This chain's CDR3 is CASSPGQGNEKLFF. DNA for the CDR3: TGTGCCAGCAGCCCGGGACAGGGTAATGAAAAACTGTTTTTT. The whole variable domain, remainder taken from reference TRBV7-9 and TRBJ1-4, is DTGVSQNPRHKITKRGQNVTFRCDPISEHNRLYWYRQTLGQGPEFLTYFQNEAQLEKSRLLSDRFSAERPKGSFSTLEIQRTEQGDSAMYLCASSPGQGNEKLFFGSGTQLSVL.

The CDR3 coding sequence is TGCGCCAGCAGCCCCACTAGCGGGGGTAACAATGAGCAGTTCTTC. Translation gives CASSPTSGGNNEQFF. V gene TRBV5-1 combines with J gene TRBJ2-1; 11 nucleotides agree with TRBD2. The length of the CDR3 is 15 residues. The junction had 5 bases not matched to a gene; V was cut back by 4 bases and J by 5 bases. Germline V CDR1 and CDR2: SGHRS, YFSETQ.

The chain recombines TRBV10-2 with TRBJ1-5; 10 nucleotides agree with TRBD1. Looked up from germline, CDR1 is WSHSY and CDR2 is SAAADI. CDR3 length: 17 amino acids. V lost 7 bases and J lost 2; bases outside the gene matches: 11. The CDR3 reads CASKSGTGVEGNQPQHF. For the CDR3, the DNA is TGCGCCAGCAAGTCCGGGACAGGGGTAGAGGGCAATCAGCCCCAGCATTTT.

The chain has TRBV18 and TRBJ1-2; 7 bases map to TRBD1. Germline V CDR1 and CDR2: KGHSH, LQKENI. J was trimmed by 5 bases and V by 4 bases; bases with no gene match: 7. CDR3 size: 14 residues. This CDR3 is CASSHTGDAYGYTF. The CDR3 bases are TGTGCCAGCTCACATACAGGGGATGCTTATGGCTACACCTTC.

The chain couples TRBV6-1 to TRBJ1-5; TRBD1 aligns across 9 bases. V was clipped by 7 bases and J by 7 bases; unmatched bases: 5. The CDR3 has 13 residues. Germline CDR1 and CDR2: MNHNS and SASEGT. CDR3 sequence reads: CASINDRGQPQHF. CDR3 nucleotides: TGTGCCAGCATTAACGACAGGGGGCAGCCCCAGCATTTT.

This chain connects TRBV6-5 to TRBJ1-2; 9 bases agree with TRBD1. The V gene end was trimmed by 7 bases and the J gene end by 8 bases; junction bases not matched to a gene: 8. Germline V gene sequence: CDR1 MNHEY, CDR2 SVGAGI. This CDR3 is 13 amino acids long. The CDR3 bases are TGTGCCAGCAACCCCGGGACAGGGAGCGGCTACACCTTC. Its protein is CASNPGTGSGYTF.

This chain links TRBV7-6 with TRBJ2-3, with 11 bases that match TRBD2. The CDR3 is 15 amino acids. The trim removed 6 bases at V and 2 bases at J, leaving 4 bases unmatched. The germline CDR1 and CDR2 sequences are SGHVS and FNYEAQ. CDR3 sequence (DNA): TGTGCCAGCAGTACACTAGCGGGGGCCACAGATACGCAGTATTTT. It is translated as CASSTLAGATDTQYF.

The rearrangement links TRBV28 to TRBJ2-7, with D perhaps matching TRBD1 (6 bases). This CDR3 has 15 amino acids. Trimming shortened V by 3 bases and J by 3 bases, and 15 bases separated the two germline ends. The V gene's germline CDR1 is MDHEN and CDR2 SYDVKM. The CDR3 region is CASSFRGPVGYEQYF. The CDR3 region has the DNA TGTGCCAGCAGTTTCAGGGGTCCCGTGGGCTACGAGCAGTACTTC.

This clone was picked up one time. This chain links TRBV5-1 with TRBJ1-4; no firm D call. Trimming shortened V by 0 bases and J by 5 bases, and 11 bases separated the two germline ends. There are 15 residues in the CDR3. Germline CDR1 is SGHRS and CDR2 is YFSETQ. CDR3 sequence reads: CASSLEGRENEKLFF. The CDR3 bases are TGCGCCAGCAGCTTGGAGGGAAGGGAGAATGAAAAACTGTTTTTT.

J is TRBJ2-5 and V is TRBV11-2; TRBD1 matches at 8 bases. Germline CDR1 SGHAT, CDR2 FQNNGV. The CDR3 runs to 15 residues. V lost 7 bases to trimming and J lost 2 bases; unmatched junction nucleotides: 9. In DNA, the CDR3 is TGTGCCAGCAACCCCCGGACAGGGAAGCAAGAGACCCAGTACTTC. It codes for CASNPRTGKQETQYF.

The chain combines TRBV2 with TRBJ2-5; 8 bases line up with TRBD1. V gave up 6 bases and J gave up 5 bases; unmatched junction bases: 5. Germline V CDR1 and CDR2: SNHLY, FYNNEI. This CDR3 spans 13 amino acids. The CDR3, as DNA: TGTGCCAGCAGGAACCAGGGGGCTGAGACCCAGTACTTC. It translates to CASRNQGAETQYF.

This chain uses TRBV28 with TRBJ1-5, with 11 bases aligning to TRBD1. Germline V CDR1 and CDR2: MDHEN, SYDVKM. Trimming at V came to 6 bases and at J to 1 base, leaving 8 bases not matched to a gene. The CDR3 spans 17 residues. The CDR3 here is CASSNTDRGQSNQPQHF. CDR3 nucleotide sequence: TGTGCCAGCAGCAATACGGACAGGGGGCAAAGCAATCAGCCCCAGCATTTT.

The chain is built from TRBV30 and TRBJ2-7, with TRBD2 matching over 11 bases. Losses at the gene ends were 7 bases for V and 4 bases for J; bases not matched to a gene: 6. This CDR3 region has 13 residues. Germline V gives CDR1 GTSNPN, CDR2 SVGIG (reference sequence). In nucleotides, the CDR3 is TGTGCCTCTGAGGGACTAGCGGCTTACGAGCAGTACTTC. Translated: CASEGLAAYEQYF.

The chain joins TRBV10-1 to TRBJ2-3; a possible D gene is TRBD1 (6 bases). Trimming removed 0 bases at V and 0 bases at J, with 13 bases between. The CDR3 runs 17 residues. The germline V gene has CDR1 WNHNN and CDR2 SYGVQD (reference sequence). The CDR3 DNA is TGCGCCAGCAGTGAGTCCAGGGGTCCCCTTAGCACAGATACGCAGTATTTT. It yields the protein CASSESRGPLSTDTQYF.

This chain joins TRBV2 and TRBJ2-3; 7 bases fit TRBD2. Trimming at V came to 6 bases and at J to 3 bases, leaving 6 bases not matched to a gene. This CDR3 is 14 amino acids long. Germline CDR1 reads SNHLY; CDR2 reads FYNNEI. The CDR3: CASRLAGWTDTQYF. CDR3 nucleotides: TGTGCCAGCAGATTAGCGGGTTGGACAGATACGCAGTATTTT.

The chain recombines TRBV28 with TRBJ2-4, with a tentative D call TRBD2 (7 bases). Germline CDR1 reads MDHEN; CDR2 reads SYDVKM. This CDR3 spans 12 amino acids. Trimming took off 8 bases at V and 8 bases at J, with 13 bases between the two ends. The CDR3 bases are TGTGCCAGCGGGGGGGCTGTATACATTCAGTACTTC. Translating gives CASGGAVYIQYF.

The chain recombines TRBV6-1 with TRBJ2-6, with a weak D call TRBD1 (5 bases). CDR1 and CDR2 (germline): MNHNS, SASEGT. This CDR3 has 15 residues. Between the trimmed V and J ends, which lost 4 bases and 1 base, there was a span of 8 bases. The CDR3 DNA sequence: TGTGCCAGCAGTGGGGGCGGTTCTGGGGCCAACGTCCTGACTTTC. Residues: CASSGGGSGANVLTF.

DNA for the CDR3: TGTGCCATCATGGACAGCTCTGGAAACACCATATATTTT. This codes for CAIMDSSGNTIYF. This chain links TRBV10-3 with TRBJ1-3, with D possibly being TRBD1 (6 bases). With 7 bases removed from V and 0 bases from J, the gap between germline ends came to 7 bases. This CDR3 is 13 amino acids long. Germline V gene lookup returns CDR1 ENHRY and CDR2 SYGVKD.